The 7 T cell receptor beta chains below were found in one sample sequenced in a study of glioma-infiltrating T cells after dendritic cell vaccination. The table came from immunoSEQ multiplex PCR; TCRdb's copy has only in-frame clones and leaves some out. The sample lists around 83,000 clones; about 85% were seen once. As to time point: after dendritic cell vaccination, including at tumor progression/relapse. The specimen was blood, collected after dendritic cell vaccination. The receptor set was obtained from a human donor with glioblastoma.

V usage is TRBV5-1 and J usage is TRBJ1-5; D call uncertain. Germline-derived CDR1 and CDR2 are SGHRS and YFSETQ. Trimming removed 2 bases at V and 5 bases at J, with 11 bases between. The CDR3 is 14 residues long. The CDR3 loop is CASSLSGRDQPQHF. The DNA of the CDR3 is TGCGCCAGCAGCTTATCCGGGAGGGATCAGCCCCAGCATTTT.

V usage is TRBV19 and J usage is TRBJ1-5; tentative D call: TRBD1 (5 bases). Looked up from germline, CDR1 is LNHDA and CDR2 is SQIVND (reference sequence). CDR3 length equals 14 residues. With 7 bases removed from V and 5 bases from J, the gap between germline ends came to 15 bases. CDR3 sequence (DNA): TGTGCCAGTACCATAGGGGCAGGGTATCAGCCCCAGCATTTT. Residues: CASTIGAGYQPQHF.

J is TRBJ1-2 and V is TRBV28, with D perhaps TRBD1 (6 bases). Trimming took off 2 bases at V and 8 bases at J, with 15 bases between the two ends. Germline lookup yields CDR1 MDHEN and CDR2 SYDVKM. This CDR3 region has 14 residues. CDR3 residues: CASSLGQGYKGYTF. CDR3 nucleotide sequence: TGTGCCAGCAGTTTAGGGCAGGGGTATAAGGGCTACACCTTC.

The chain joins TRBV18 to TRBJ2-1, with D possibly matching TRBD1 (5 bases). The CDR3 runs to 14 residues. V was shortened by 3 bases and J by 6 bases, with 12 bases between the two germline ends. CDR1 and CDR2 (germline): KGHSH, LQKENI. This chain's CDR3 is CASSPSTGLNEQFF. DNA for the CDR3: TGTGCCAGCTCACCGTCTACAGGCCTCAATGAGCAGTTCTTC.

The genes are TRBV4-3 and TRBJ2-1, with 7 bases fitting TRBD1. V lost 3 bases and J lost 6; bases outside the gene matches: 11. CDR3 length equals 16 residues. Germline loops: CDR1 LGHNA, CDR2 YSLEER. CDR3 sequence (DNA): TGCGCCAGCAGCCACACAGACAGGGTTATGTCCAATGAGCAGTTCTTC. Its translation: CASSHTDRVMSNEQFF.

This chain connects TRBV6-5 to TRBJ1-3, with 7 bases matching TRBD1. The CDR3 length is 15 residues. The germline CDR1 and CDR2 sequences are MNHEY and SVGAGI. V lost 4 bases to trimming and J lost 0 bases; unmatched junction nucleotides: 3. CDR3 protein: CASSLGGHSGNTIYF. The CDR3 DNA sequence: TGTGCCAGCAGTTTAGGGGGCCACTCTGGAAACACCATATATTTT.

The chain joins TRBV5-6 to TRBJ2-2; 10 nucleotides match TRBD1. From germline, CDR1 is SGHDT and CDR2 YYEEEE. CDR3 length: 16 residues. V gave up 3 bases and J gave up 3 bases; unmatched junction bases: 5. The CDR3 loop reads CASSWTGGGDTGELFF. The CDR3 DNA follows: TGTGCCAGCAGCTGGACAGGGGGTGGGGACACCGGGGAGCTGTTTTTT.